This entry lists 21 T cell receptor beta chains sequenced from one sample in a study of blood T cell repertoires in COVID-19. Assay: immunoSEQ multiplex PCR; the TCRdb copy retains only in-frame clones and omits some. Of about 140,000 clones listed, roughly 85% are singletons. Sequenced material: peripheral blood. The receptors shown here come from a human donor in a cohort sampled during active COVID-19.

The V call is TRBV2, the J call TRBJ2-7, with 9 bases that match TRBD1. Germline CDR1 and CDR2: SNHLY and FYNNEI. V lost 1 base, J lost 2 bases, and 9 bases stayed unmatched. The CDR3 has 17 residues. The CDR3 DNA reads TGTGCCAGCAGTGAAGTTCCGCCCGGGACAGGGACCTACGAGCAGTACTTC. Amino acids: CASSEVPPGTGTYEQYF. Supplemented by reference TRBV2 and TRBJ2-7, the full variable domain reads EPEVTQTPSHQVTQMGQEVILRCVPISNHLYFYWYRQILGQKVEFLVSFYNNEISEKSEIFDDQFSVERPDGSNFTLKIRSTKLEDSAMYFCASSEVPPGTGTYEQYFGPGTRLTVT.

The CDR3 loop reads CASSSYPPSGGLFDEQFF. In DNA, the CDR3 is TGTGCCAGCAGCTCCTATCCCCCTAGCGGGGGGTTATTCGATGAGCAGTTCTTC. This chain uses TRBV5-8 with TRBJ2-1; the match to TRBD2 covers 11 bases. The CDR3 totals 18 residues. CDR1 and CDR2 from the germline V gene are SGHTS and YDEGEE. The ends lost 3 bases at V and 8 bases at J; junction bases unmatched: 16.

The V and J genes are TRBV11-2 and TRBJ2-5, with D perhaps matching TRBD1 (5 bases). This CDR3 spans 13 amino acids. The V end was cut by 2 bases, the J end by 2 bases, with 6 bases between. Germline CDR1 is SGHAT and CDR2 is FQNNGV. CDR3 region: CASSLRQQETQYF. The CDR3, as DNA: TGTGCCAGCAGCTTACGACAGCAAGAGACCCAGTACTTC.

The chain has TRBV13 and TRBJ2-7, with TRBD1 identical over 9 bases. The V segment lost 7 bases and the J segment 3 bases; nucleotides outside the gene matches: 10. Germline values: CDR1 PRHDT, CDR2 FYEKMQ (reference sequence). This CDR3 comprises 15 residues. The CDR3 here is CASTPPGTGLYEQYF. For the CDR3, the DNA is TGTGCCAGCACCCCTCCCGGGACAGGGCTCTACGAGCAGTACTTC. Combining the CDR3 with reference TRBV13 and TRBJ2-7 gives the whole variable domain AAGVIQSPRHLIKEKRETATLKCYPIPRHDTVYWYQQGPGQDPQFLISFYEKMQSDKGSIPDRFSAQQFSDYHSELNMSSLELGDSALYFCASTPPGTGLYEQYFGPGTRLTVT.

As DNA, the CDR3 is TGTGCCAGCAGCTTACTCCTGTCCGGGACAGGGAGTTCCGGCTACACCTTC. Its translation: CASSLLLSGTGSSGYTF. This chain connects TRBV7-9 to TRBJ1-2, with 9 bases fitting TRBD1. V trimming: 2 bases; J trimming: 8 bases; junction bases outside the gene matches: 15. Germline V gene data show CDR1 as SEHNR and CDR2 as FQNEAQ (reference sequence). The CDR3 length is 17 residues.

The rearrangement joins TRBV19 to TRBJ1-5; the match to TRBD1 covers 8 bases. This CDR3 has 16 residues. V shed 0 bases and J 7 bases; nucleotides not matched to a gene: 8. Germline V gene data show CDR1 as LNHDA and CDR2 as SQIVND (reference sequence). In nucleotides, the CDR3 is TGTGCCAGTAGTATAGATCGGACAGGGTCTTTGCAGCCCCAGCATTTT. This codes for CASSIDRTGSLQPQHF. The whole variable domain, remainder taken from reference TRBV19 and TRBJ1-5, is DGGITQSPKYLFRKEGQNVTLSCEQNLNHDAMYWYRQDPGQGLRLIYYSQIVNDFQKGDIAEGYSVSREKKESFPLTVTSAQKNPTAFYLCASSIDRTGSLQPQHFGDGTRLSIL.

The chain couples TRBV5-6 to TRBJ2-7; a possible D gene is TRBD1 (5 bases). Germline V gene lookup returns CDR1 SGHDT and CDR2 YYEEEE. V was cut by 0 bases and J by 5 bases, with 18 bases left in between. There are 16 residues in the CDR3. Written as DNA, the CDR3 is TGTGCCAGCAGCTTGGCTGCGGCAGGGAAGCCACACGAGCAGTACTTC. This translates into CASSLAAAGKPHEQYF.

The chain is built from TRBV5-6 and TRBJ2-7, with 9 bases fitting TRBD1. Trimming removed 4 bases from V and 2 bases from J; junction bases left unmatched: 7. This CDR3 contains 15 residues. Germline loops: CDR1 SGHDT, CDR2 YYEEEE. The CDR3 loop is CASSQPGQGAYEQYF. CDR3 nucleotides: TGTGCCAGCAGCCAACCGGGACAGGGAGCCTACGAGCAGTACTTC.

This chain connects TRBV5-6 to TRBJ2-7, with 8 bases that match TRBD2. CDR3 size: 15 residues. The trim removed 5 bases at V and 2 bases at J, leaving 9 bases unmatched. Germline CDR1 and CDR2: SGHDT and YYEEEE. CDR3 in DNA: TGTGCCAGCAGAGGGAGAAGACTAGCGCCCTACGAGCAGTACTTC. It yields the protein CASRGRRLAPYEQYF.

The V gene is TRBV5-6, the J gene TRBJ1-2; D is ambiguous. V lost 4 bases and J lost 8, with 18 bases in between. Germline values: CDR1 SGHDT, CDR2 YYEEEE. The CDR3 runs to 14 residues. The CDR3 DNA is TGTGCCAGCAGCCCCCCGCGGGCCGGGTTGGGCTACACCTTC. Its protein product is CASSPPRAGLGYTF.

This chain joins TRBV19 and TRBJ1-3; tentative D call: TRBD1 (6 bases). Deletions cut 5 bases from V and 4 bases from J, with 18 bases between. The CDR3 consists of 16 residues. Germline V lookup: CDR1 LNHDA, CDR2 SQIVND (reference sequence). In nucleotides, the CDR3 is TGTGCCAGTAGTTTATGGACAGCACTCCCGGGAAACACCATATATTTT. Translated: CASSLWTALPGNTIYF.

This clone was recorded only once. V is TRBV4-3 and J is TRBJ2-6, with TRBD1 matching 11 bases. CDR3 length: 17 amino acids. The germline V gene has CDR1 LGHNA and CDR2 YSLEER. The V segment lost 3 bases and the J segment 2 bases; nucleotides outside the gene matches: 3. The CDR3 spells CASSQGTGGTGANVLTF. The CDR3, as DNA: TGCGCCAGCAGCCAGGGGACAGGGGGTACTGGGGCCAACGTCCTGACTTTC.

The chain has TRBV14 and TRBJ2-2, with D perhaps matching TRBD2 (5 bases). CDR3 size: 18 residues. The V gene lost 3 bases and the J gene lost 4 bases, with 21 bases spanning the gap. In germline, CDR1 is SGHDN, CDR2 FVKESK. The CDR3 region has the DNA TGTGCCAGCAGCCAGGAAGTGGGAGCTCCCTCTTCCACCGGGGAGCTGTTTTTT. The encoded protein is CASSQEVGAPSSTGELFF.

The chain recombines TRBV9 with TRBJ2-2; TRBD2 aligns across 11 bases. The V gene end was trimmed by 4 bases and the J gene end by 7 bases; junction bases not matched to a gene: 18. The CDR3 contains 19 residues. Germline V lookup: CDR1 SGDLS, CDR2 YYNGEE. This chain's CDR3 is CASSPTRILLAGELGELFF. The CDR3 region has the DNA TGTGCCAGCAGCCCAACCCGAATACTACTAGCGGGAGAACTCGGGGAGCTGTTTTTT. The full variable domain, rest sourced from reference TRBV9 and TRBJ2-2, is DSGVTQTPKHLITATGQRVTLRCSPRSGDLSVYWYQQSLDQGLQFLIQYYNGEERAKGNILERFSAQQFPDLHSELNLSSLELGDSALYFCASSPTRILLAGELGELFFGEGSRLTVL.

V and J are TRBV7-8 and TRBJ2-1; D gene ambiguous. The CDR3 loop spans 17 amino acids. Germline V gene sequence: CDR1 SGHVS, CDR2 FQNEAQ. The V end was cut by 5 bases, the J end by 8 bases, with 25 bases between. Written as DNA, the CDR3 is TGTGCCAGCAGCCCCTCGAACCCAATCATAGCTACCCATGAGCAGTTCTTC. Translating gives CASSPSNPIIATHEQFF. Full variable domain (remainder filled in from reference TRBV7-8 and TRBJ2-1): GAGVSQSPRYKVAKRGQDVALRCDPISGHVSLFWYQQALGQGPEFLTYFQNEAQLDKSGLPSDRFFAERPEGSVSTLKIQRTQQEDSAVYLCASSPSNPIIATHEQFFGPGTRLTVL.

This rearrangement joins TRBV13 to TRBJ1-1; TRBD1 agrees at 12 bases. The length of the CDR3 is 16 residues. The V segment lost 3 bases and the J segment 10 bases; nucleotides outside the gene matches: 12. Germline lookup yields CDR1 PRHDT and CDR2 FYEKMQ (reference sequence). This CDR3 is CASSLGTGGSLGGAFF. CDR3 in DNA: TGTGCCAGCAGCTTGGGGACAGGGGGCTCGCTCGGGGGAGCTTTCTTT.

The gene calls are TRBV11-2 and TRBJ1-5; 7 nucleotides line up with TRBD1. The CDR3 extends over 14 amino acids. Germline V gene lookup returns CDR1 SGHAT and CDR2 FQNNGV. The junction had 3 bases not matched to a gene; V was cut back by 6 bases and J by 1 base. The chain's CDR3 is CASSQGGSNQPQHF. CDR3 DNA sequence: TGTGCCAGCAGTCAAGGGGGCAGCAATCAGCCCCAGCATTTT. The whole variable domain, filled in from reference TRBV11-2 and TRBJ1-5, reads EAGVAQSPRYKIIEKRQSVAFWCNPISGHATLYWYQQILGQGPKLLIQFQNNGVVDDSQLPKDRFSAERLKGVDSTLKIQPAKLEDSAVYLCASSQGGSNQPQHFGDGTRLSIL.

This chain joins TRBV2 and TRBJ1-2; TRBD1 matches 7 bases. Germline V gives CDR1 SNHLY, CDR2 FYNNEI. V dropped 0 bases and J dropped 8; count of bases not matched to a gene: 6. The CDR3 extends over 14 amino acids. CDR3 region: CASSEAPGQLGYTF. The CDR3 DNA sequence: TGTGCCAGCAGTGAAGCGCCGGGACAGTTGGGCTACACCTTC.

The genes are TRBV7-2 and TRBJ2-7; 7 nucleotides match TRBD1. CDR1 and CDR2 from the germline V gene are SGHTA and FQGNSA. Losses at the gene ends were 1 base for V and 0 bases for J; bases not matched to a gene: 12. This CDR3 is 18 amino acids long. In DNA form, the CDR3 reads TGTGCCAGCAGCTTAGAGCCGCTTGGGACAGCATACTCCTACGAGCAGTACTTC. Translating gives CASSLEPLGTAYSYEQYF. Using reference TRBV7-2 and TRBJ2-7 for the parts outside the CDR3, the full variable domain is GAGVSQSPSNKVTEKGKDVELRCDPISGHTALYWYRQSLGQGLEFLIYFQGNSAPDKSGLPSDRFSAERTGGSVSTLTIQRTQQEDSAVYLCASSLEPLGTAYSYEQYFGPGTRLTVT.

This clone appeared a single time. The chain joins TRBV5-6 to TRBJ2-7; 9 bases map to TRBD1. The junction had 9 bases not matched to a gene; V was cut back by 5 bases and J by 3 bases. The CDR3 covers 15 residues. The germline V gene encodes CDR1 SGHDT and CDR2 YYEEEE. CDR3 sequence reads: CASSLSGTGSYEQYF. Written as DNA, the CDR3 is TGTGCCAGCAGTCTATCCGGGACAGGGAGCTACGAGCAGTACTTC.

The CDR3 sequence: CASSEYQGAGYTF. For the CDR3, the DNA is TGTGCCAGCAGTGAATATCAGGGGGCTGGCTACACCTTC. The rearrangement uses TRBV6-1 and TRBJ1-2; 8 bases match TRBD1. The junction had 3 bases not matched to a gene; V was cut back by 2 bases and J by 7 bases. The CDR3 has 13 amino acids. Per the germline V gene, CDR1 is MNHNS and CDR2 is SASEGT.